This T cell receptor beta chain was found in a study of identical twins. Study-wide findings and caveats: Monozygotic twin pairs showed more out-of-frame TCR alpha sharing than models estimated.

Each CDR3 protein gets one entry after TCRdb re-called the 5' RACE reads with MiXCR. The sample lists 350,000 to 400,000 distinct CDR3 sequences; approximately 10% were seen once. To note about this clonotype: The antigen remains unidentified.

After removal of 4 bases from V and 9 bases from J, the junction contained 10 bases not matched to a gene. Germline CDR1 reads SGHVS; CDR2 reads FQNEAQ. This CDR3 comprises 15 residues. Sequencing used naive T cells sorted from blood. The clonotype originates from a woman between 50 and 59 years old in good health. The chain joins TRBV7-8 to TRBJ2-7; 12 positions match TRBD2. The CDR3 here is CASSSGLAGTTGQYF. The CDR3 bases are TGTGCCAGCAGCTCAGGACTAGCGGGGACGACGGGGCAGTACTTC.